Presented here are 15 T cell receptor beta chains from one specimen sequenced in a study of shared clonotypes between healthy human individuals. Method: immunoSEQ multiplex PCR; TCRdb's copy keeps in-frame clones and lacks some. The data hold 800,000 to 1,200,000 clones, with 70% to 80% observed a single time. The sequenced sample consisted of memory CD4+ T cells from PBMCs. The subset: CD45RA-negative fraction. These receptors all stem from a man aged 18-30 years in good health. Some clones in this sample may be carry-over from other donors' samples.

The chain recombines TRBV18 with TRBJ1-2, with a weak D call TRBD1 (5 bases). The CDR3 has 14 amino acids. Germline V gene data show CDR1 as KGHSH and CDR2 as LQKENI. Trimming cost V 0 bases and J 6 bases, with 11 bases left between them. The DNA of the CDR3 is TGTGCCAGCTCACCACCGGCAGGGCTGGATGGCTACACCTTC. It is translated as CASSPPAGLDGYTF.

The CDR3 spells CASSLGGWGQPQHF. Written as DNA, the CDR3 is TGTGCCAGCAGCCTAGGGGGCTGGGGTCAGCCCCAGCATTTT. The rearrangement uses TRBV28 and TRBJ1-5, with 7 bases identical to TRBD1. The CDR3 totals 14 residues. The ends lost 6 bases at V and 6 bases at J; junction bases unmatched: 8. In germline, CDR1 is MDHEN, CDR2 SYDVKM.

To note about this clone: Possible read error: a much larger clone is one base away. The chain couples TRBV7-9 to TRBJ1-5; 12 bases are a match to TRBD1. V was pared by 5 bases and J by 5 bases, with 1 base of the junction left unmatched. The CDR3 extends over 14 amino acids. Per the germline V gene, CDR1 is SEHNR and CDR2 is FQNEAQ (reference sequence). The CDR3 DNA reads TGTGCCAGCAGCGGGACAGGGGGCTATCAGCCCCAGCATTTT. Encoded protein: CASSGTGGYQPQHF.

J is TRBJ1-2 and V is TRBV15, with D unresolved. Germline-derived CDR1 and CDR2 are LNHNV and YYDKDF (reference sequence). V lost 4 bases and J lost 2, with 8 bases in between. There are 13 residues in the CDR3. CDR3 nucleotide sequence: TGTGCCACCAGCAAGGGAGTGAACTATGGCTACACCTTC. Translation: CATSKGVNYGYTF.

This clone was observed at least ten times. The CDR3 sequence is CASRVLQGATEAFF. CDR3 DNA: TGTGCCAGCAGGGTACTACAGGGAGCCACTGAAGCTTTCTTT. V usage is TRBV28 and J usage is TRBJ1-1; D possibly corresponds to TRBD1 (6 bases). The CDR3 totals 14 residues. CDR1 is MDHEN, CDR2 SYDVKM, per germline. The V and J ends lost 6 bases and 4 bases respectively, with 15 bases between them.

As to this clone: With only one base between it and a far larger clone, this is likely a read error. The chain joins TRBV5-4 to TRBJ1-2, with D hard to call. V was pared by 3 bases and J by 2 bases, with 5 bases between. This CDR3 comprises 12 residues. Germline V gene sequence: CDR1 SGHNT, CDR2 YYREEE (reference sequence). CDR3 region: CASSSGNYGYTF. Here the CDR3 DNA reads TGTGCCAGCAGCTCCGGGAACTATGGCTACACCTTC. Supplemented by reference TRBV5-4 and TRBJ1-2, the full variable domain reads ETGVTQSPTHLIKTRGQQVTLRCSSQSGHNTVSWYQQALGQGPQFIFQYYREEENGRGNFPPRFSGLQFPNYSSELNVNALELDDSALYLCASSSGNYGYTFGSGTRLTVV.

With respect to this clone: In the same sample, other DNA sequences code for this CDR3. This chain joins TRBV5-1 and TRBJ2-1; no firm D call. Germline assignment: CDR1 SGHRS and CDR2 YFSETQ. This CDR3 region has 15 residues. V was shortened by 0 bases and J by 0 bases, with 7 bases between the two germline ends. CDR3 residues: CASSLGVSSYNEQFF. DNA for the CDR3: TGCGCCAGCAGCTTGGGGGTCAGCTCCTACAATGAGCAGTTCTTC.

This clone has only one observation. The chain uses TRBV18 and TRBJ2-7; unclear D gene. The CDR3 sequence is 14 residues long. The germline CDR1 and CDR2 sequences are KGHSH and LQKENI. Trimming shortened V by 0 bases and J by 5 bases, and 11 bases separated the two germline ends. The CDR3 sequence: CASSPPGNRHEQYF. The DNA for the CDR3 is TGTGCCAGCTCACCACCAGGGAATCGCCACGAGCAGTACTTC.

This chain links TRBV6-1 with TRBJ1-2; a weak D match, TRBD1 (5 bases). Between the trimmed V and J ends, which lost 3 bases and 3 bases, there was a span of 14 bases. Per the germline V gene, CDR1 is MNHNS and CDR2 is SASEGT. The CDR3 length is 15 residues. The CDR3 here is CASSDIGGRYYGYTF. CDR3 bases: TGTGCCAGCAGTGATATCGGGGGAAGGTACTATGGCTACACCTTC.

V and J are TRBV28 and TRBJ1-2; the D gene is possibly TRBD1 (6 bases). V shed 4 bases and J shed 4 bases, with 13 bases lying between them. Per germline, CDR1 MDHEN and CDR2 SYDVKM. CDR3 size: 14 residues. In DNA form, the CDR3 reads TGTGCCAGCAGTTCGTCAGGGGAACTCTATGGCTACACCTTC. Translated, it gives CASSSSGELYGYTF.

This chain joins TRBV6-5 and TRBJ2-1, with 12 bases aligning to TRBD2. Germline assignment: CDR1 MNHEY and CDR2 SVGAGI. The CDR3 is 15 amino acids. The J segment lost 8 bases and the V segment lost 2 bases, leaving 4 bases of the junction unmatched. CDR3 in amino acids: CASSYLAGGVYEQFF. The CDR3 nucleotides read TGTGCCAGCAGTTACCTAGCGGGAGGGGTCTATGAGCAGTTCTTC.

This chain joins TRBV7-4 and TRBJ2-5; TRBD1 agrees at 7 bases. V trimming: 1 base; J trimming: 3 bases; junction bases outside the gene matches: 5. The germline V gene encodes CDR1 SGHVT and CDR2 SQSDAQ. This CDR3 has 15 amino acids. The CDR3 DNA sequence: TGTGCCAGCAGCTTAGGACAGGGTGGGGAAGAGACCCAGTACTTC. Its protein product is CASSLGQGGEETQYF.

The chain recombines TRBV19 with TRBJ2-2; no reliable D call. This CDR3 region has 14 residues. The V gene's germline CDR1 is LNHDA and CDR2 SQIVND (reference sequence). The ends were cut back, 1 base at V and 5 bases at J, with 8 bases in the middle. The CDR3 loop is CASSIVFGTGELFF. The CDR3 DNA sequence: TGTGCCAGTAGTATAGTTTTCGGAACCGGGGAGCTGTTTTTT.

CDR3 loop: CASSDLAGAGELFF. The DNA of the CDR3 is TGTGCCAGCAGCGATCTCGCGGGGGCCGGGGAGCTGTTTTTT. The chain has TRBV9 and TRBJ2-2; 7 bases are a match to TRBD2. Trimming at V came to 3 bases and at J to 6 bases, leaving 5 bases not matched to a gene. The CDR3 consists of 14 residues. The germline CDR1 and CDR2 sequences are SGDLS and YYNGEE.

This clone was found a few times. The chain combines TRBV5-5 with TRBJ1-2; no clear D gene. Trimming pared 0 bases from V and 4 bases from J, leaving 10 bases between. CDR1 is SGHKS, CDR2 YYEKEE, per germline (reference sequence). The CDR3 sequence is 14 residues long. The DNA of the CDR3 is TGTGCCAGCAGCTTGGTAATCGGCTCCTATGGCTACACCTTC. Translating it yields CASSLVIGSYGYTF.